This T cell receptor beta chain was captured by sequencing in a study of blood T cell repertoires in COVID-19. From germline, CDR1 is SNHLY and CDR2 FYNNEI. The CDR3 consists of 14 residues. The J segment lost 7 bases and the V segment lost 4 bases, leaving 5 bases of the junction unmatched. Assay: immunoSEQ multiplex PCR; the TCRdb copy retains only in-frame clones and omits some. This sample yields around 130,000 clones, of which roughly 90% are seen a single time; 2% to 2.5% belongs to the top ten. Sequenced sample: peripheral blood. This TCR came from a man in his 70s with active COVID-19. The chain uses TRBV2 and TRBJ1-4; 8 bases align to TRBD1. The CDR3 DNA is TGTGCCAGCAGTGCGGGACAGGCCTCTGAAAAACTGTTTTTT. Translated: CASSAGQASEKLFF.